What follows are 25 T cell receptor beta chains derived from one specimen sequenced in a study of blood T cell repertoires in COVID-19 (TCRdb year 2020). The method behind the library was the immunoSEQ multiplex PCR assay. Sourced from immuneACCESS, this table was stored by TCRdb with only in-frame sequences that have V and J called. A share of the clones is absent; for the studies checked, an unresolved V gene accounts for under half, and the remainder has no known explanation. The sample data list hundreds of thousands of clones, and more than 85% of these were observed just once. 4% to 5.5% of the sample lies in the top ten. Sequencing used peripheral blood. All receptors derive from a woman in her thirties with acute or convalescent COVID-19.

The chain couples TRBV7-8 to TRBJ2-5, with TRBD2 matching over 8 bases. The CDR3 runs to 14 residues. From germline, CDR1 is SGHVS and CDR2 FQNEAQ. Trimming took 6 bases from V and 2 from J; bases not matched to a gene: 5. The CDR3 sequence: CASSWGTSQETQYF. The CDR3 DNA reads TGTGCCAGCAGTTGGGGGACTAGTCAAGAGACCCAGTACTTC.

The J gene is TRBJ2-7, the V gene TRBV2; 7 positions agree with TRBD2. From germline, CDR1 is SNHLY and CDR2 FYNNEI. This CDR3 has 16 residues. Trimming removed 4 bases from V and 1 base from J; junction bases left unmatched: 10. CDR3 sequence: CASSGPLWGGSYEQYF. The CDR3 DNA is TGTGCCAGCAGTGGTCCGTTGTGGGGGGGATCCTACGAGCAGTACTTC.

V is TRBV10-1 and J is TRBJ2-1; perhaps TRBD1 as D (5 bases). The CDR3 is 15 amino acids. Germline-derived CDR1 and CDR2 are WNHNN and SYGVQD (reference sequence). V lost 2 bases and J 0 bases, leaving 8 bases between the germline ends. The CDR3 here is CASSEGRGSYNEQFF. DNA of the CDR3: TGCGCCAGCAGTGAGGGAAGGGGCTCCTACAATGAGCAGTTCTTC.

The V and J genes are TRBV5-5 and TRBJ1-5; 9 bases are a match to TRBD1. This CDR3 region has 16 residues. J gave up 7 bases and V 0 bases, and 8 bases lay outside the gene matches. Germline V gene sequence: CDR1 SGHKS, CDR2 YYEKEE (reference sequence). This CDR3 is CASSLAQQGAGQPQHF. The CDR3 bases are TGTGCCAGCAGCTTGGCCCAACAGGGGGCTGGGCAGCCCCAGCATTTT.

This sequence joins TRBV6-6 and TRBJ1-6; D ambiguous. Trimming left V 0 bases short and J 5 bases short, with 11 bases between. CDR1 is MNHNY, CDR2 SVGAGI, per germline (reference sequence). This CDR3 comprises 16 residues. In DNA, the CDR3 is TGTGCCAGCAGTTACTCGTCGGGGTTGGATAATTCACCCCTCCACTTT. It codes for CASSYSSGLDNSPLHF.

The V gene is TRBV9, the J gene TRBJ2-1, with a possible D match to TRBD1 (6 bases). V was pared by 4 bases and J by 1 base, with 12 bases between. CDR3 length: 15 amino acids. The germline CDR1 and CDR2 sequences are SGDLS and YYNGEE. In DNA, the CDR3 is TGTGCCAGCAGCTTAAAGGGGGATTCCTACAATGAGCAGTTCTTC. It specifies CASSLKGDSYNEQFF.

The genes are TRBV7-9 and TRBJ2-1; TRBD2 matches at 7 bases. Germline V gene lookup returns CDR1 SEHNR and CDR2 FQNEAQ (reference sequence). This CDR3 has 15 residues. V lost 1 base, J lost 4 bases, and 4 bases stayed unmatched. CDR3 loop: CASSLEASGYNEQFF. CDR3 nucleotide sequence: TGTGCCAGCAGCTTAGAGGCTAGCGGATACAATGAGCAGTTCTTC.

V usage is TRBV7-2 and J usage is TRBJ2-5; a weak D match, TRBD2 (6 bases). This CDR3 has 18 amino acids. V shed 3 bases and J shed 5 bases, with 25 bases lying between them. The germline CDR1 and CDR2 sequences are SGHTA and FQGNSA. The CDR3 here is CASSLDLIGGENGETQYF. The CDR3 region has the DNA TGTGCCAGCAGCTTGGATCTCATCGGCGGGGAGAATGGGGAGACCCAGTACTTC. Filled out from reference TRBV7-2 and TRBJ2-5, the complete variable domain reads GAGVSQSPSNKVTEKGKDVELRCDPISGHTALYWYRQSLGQGLEFLIYFQGNSAPDKSGLPSDRFSAERTGGSVSTLTIQRTQQEDSAVYLCASSLDLIGGENGETQYFGPGTRLLVL.

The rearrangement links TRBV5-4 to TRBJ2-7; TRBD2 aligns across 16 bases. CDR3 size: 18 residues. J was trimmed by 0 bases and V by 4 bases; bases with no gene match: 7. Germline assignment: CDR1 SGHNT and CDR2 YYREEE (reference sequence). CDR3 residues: CASSEGTSGGGYSYEQYF. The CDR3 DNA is TGTGCCAGCAGCGAGGGGACTAGCGGGGGGGGATACTCCTACGAGCAGTACTTC. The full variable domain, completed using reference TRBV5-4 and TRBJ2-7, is ETGVTQSPTHLIKTRGQQVTLRCSSQSGHNTVSWYQQALGQGPQFIFQYYREEENGRGNFPPRFSGLQFPNYSSELNVNALELDDSALYLCASSEGTSGGGYSYEQYFGPGTRLTVT.

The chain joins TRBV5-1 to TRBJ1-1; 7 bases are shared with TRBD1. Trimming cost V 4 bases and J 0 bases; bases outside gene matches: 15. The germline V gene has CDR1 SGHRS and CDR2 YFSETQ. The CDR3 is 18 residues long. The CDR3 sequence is CASSRRAGTALMNTEAFF. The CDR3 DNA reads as TGCGCCAGCAGCCGACGAGCCGGGACAGCACTAATGAACACTGAAGCTTTCTTT.

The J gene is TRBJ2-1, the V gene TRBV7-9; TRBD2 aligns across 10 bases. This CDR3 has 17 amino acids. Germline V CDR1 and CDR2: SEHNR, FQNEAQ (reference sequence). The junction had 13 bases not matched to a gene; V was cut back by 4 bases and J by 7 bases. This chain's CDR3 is CASSSLDSGGPKNEQFF. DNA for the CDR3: TGTGCCAGCAGCTCATTAGATAGCGGGGGGCCGAAGAATGAGCAGTTCTTC.

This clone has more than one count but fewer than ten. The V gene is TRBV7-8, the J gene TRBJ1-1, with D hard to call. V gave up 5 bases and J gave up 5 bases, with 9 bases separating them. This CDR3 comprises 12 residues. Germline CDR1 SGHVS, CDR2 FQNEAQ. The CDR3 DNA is TGTGCCAGCAGCCCCAGGAGGACTGAAGCTTTCTTT. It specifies CASSPRRTEAFF.

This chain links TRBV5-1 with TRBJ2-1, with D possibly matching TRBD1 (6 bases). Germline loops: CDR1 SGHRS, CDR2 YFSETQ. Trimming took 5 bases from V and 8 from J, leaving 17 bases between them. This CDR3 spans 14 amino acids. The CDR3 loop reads CASSPNRVTDEQFF. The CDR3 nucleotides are TGCGCCAGCAGTCCAAACAGGGTCACCGATGAGCAGTTCTTC.

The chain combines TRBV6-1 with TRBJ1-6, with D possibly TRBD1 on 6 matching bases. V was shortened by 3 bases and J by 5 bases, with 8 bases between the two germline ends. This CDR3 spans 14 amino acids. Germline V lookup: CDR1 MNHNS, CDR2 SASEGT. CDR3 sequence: CASSEWTDNSPLHF. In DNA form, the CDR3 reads TGTGCCAGCAGTGAGTGGACAGATAATTCACCCCTCCACTTT.

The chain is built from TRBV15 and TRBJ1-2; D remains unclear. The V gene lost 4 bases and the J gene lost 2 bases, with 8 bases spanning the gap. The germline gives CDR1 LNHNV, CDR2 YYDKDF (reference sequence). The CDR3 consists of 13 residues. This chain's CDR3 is CATSILRNYGYTF. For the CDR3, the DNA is TGTGCCACCAGCATCCTGAGGAACTATGGCTACACCTTC.

The CDR3 sequence is CASSLRTGEINYGYTF. Here the CDR3 DNA reads TGTGCCAGCAGCCTTCGGACAGGGGAGATAAACTATGGCTACACCTTC. The rearrangement links TRBV7-9 to TRBJ1-2; 9 nucleotides align to TRBD1. The CDR3 is made up of 16 amino acids. The ends lost 5 bases at V and 2 bases at J; junction bases unmatched: 9. Germline CDR1 reads SEHNR; CDR2 reads FQNEAQ (reference sequence).

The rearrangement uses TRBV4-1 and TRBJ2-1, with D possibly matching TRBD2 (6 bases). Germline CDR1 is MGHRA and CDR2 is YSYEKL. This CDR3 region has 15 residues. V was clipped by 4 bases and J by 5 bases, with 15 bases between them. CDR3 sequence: CASSRAGTLDNEQFF. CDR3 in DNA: TGCGCCAGCAGCCGGGCCGGGACTCTGGACAATGAGCAGTTCTTC.

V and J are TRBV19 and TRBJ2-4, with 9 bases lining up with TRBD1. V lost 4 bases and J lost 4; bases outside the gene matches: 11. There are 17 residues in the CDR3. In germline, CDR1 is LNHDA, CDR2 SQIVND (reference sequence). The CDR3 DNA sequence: TGTGCCAGTAGTACGGTTAAGGGACAGGGCGAAAAAAACATTCAGTACTTC. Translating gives CASSTVKGQGEKNIQYF.

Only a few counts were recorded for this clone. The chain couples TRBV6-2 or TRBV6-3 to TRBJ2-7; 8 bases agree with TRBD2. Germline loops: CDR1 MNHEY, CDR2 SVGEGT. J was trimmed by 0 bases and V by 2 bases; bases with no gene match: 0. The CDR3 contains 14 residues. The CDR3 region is CASSYGTSSYEQYF. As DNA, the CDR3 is TGTGCCAGCAGTTACGGGACTAGCTCCTACGAGCAGTACTTC.

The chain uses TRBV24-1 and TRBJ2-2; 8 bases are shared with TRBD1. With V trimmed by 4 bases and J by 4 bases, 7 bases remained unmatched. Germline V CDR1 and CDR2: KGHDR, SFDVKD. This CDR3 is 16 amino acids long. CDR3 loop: CATSDRMTGVTGELFF. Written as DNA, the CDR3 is TGTGCCACCAGTGACCGAATGACAGGGGTCACCGGGGAGCTGTTTTTT.

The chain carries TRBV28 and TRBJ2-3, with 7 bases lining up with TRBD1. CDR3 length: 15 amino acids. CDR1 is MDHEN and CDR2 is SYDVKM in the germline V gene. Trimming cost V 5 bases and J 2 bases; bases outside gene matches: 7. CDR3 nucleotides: TGTGCCAGCAGTAACAGGGGACGTTTCACAGATACGCAGTATTTT. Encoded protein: CASSNRGRFTDTQYF.

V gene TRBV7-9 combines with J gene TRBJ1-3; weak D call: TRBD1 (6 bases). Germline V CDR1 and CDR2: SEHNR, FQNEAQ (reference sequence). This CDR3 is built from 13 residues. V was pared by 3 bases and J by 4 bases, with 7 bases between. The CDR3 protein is CASSFDRGNTIYF. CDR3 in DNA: TGTGCCAGCAGCTTCGACAGGGGAAACACCATATATTTT.

The CDR3 nucleotides are TGTGCCAGCAGCGTAGATCCCAGGGTCTCCTACAATGAGCAGTTCTTC. This encodes CASSVDPRVSYNEQFF. The chain recombines TRBV9 with TRBJ2-1; a weak D match, TRBD1 (5 bases). There are 16 residues in the CDR3. Trimming left V 0 bases short and J 0 bases short, with 10 bases between. Germline CDR1 SGDLS, CDR2 YYNGEE.

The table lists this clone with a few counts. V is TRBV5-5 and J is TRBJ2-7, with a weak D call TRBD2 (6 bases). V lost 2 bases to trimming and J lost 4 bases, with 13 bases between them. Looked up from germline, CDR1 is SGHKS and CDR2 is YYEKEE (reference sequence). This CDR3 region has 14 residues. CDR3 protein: CASSFGGAGYEQYF. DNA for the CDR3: TGTGCCAGCAGCTTTGGCGGGGCAGGATACGAGCAGTACTTC.

CDR3 bases: TGTGCCAGCACCCCCAGACAGAGCACAGATACGCAGTATTTT. It specifies CASTPRQSTDTQYF. The chain has TRBV6-6 and TRBJ2-3; a weak D match, TRBD1 (5 bases). CDR3 length: 14 amino acids. The V end lost 7 bases, the J end lost 0 bases, and 11 bases lay between the germline ends. Looked up from germline, CDR1 is MNHNY and CDR2 is SVGAGI (reference sequence).